This TCR beta chain was documented in a study of T cell changes during pregnancy in multiple sclerosis (dated by TCRdb to between 2018 and 2020). With regard to the full study: In women with multiple sclerosis, the researchers looked at how the T cell repertoire shifted as pregnancy progressed.

The CDR3 has 17 amino acids, counting the end cysteine and phenylalanine. The read is trimmed to its CDR3 DNA, 51 bases read in frame from base 1. The germline V gene provides CDR1 SGDLS and CDR2 YYNGEE. Unmatched junction bases come to 11, with V trimmed by 4 bases and J by 0 bases. Library preparation was by the immunoSEQ multiplex PCR assay. TCRdb's version of the immuneACCESS table is confined to in-frame rearrangements and falls short of the full clone set. An unresolved V gene accounts for under half of the shortfall where checked; the remainder is of unknown origin. Here the sample has 34,000 or so clones; around nine tenths occur a single time. The top ten hold roughly an eighth of the sample. To note about this clone: This receptor's antigen is unknown. Per-base quality was not reported, and no clone a single base away is much larger than it.

This clonotype was sampled from a female donor with multiple sclerosis, enrolled in a pregnancy study. The sequence joins TRBV9 to TRBJ1-1, with 8 bases in between that match TRBD1. This specimen was CD8+ T cells from peripheral blood mononuclear cells, taken in the first trimester of pregnancy. The DNA sequence follows: TGTGCCAGCAGCCCGCGAGGGCGGACAGGGTTGAACACTGAAGCTTTCTTT. Its protein reads: CASSPRGRTGLNTEAFF.